A selection of T cell receptor beta chains follows, all from one sample in a study of T cells in Graves' hyperthyroidism and ophthalmopathy. TCRdb reanalysed the multiplex PCR reads using MiXCR and keeps one entry per CDR3 protein. The data contain around 420,000 distinct CDR3 sequences, around 14% of them singletons. The sequenced sample consisted of blood. These receptors were obtained from a woman under 30 with Graves' hyperthyroidism. Each CDR3 is given with its conserved first and last residue. D genes are given only for firm matches. Expanded clones are given a class, and other clones once, few, many or no size at all.

D gene,V gene,clone size,J gene,CDR3 protein,CDR3 DNA
TRBD2,TRBV29-1,.,TRBJ2-1,CSVALTSGDNEQFF,TGCAGCGTTGCCCTGACTAGCGGGGACAATGAGCAGTTCTTC
.,TRBV6-2/TRBV6-3,many,TRBJ1-1,CASSLGTNTEAFF,TGTGCCAGCAGTTTGGGGACGAACACTGAAGCTTTCTTT
.,TRBV5-1,many,TRBJ1-5,CASSQTGNSNQPQHF,TGCGCCAGCAGCCAGACAGGCAATAGCAATCAGCCCCAGCATTTT
.,TRBV24-1,many,TRBJ2-3,CATSPRGTDTQYF,TGTGCCACCTCACCCCGAGGGACAGATACGCAGTATTTT
.,TRBV15,many,TRBJ2-5,CATSRDGASQETQYF,TGTGCCACCAGCAGAGATGGAGCTAGCCAAGAGACCCAGTACTTC
TRBD2,TRBV20-1,many,TRBJ2-1,CSARDGTSGSNEQFF,TGCAGTGCTAGAGATGGGACTAGCGGGAGTAATGAGCAGTTCTTC
.,TRBV5-1,.,TRBJ1-4,CASSLEGVEKLFF,TGCGCCAGCAGCTTGGAGGGCGTTGAAAAACTGTTTTTT
.,TRBV12-3/TRBV12-4,many,TRBJ1-3,CASTPASSGNTIYF,TGTGCCAGCACCCCTGCTTCCTCTGGAAACACCATATATTTT
.,TRBV20-1,many,TRBJ1-5,CSARDRKGNQPQHF,TGCAGTGCTAGAGATCGGAAGGGGAATCAGCCCCAGCATTTT
.,TRBV20-1,many,TRBJ2-5,CSALASRETQYF,TGCAGTGCTTTGGCGTCCCGGGAGACCCAGTACTTC
TRBD2,TRBV6-1,.,TRBJ2-7,CASSESTDGGLGQYF,TGTGCCAGCAGTGAGTCCACCGACGGGGGGTTGGGGCAGTACTTC
.,TRBV24-1,few,TRBJ2-3,CATSDRTISTDTQYF,TGTGCCACCAGTGACCGGACTATCAGCACAGATACGCAGTATTTT
TRBD1,TRBV29-1,many,TRBJ2-5,CSVEDWGQGSKETQYF,TGCAGCGTTGAAGATTGGGGACAGGGGTCGAAAGAGACCCAGTACTTC
TRBD2,TRBV30,few,TRBJ2-7,CAWSSGGGSEQYF,TGTGCCTGGTCTAGCGGGGGGGGGAGCGAGCAGTACTTC
.,TRBV6-1,many,TRBJ2-2,CASASVAGELFF,TGTGCCAGTGCGAGTGTGGCCGGGGAGCTGTTTTTT
.,TRBV20-1,.,TRBJ1-2,CSAPTGPNYGYTF,TGCAGTGCTCCGACCGGGCCTAACTATGGCTACACCTTC
.,TRBV6-1,many,TRBJ1-5,CASSYGGGRQPQHF,TGTGCCAGCAGCTACGGGGGGGGTCGCCAGCCCCAGCATTTT
.,TRBV3-1,many,TRBJ2-5,CASSRRGRETQYF,TGTGCCAGCAGCCGAAGGGGACGAGAGACCCAGTACTTC
.,TRBV29-1,few,TRBJ1-5,CGARESNQPQHF,TGCGGCGCAAGGGAGAGCAATCAGCCCCAGCATTTT
TRBD2,TRBV11-3,few,TRBJ2-7,CASSSREREQYEQYF,TGTGCCAGCAGCTCCAGGGAGCGGGAGCAGTACGAGCAGTACTTC
.,TRBV12-3/TRBV12-4,many,TRBJ1-2,CASSLAGLYGYTF,TGTGCCAGCAGTTTGGCAGGGCTCTATGGCTACACCTTC
.,TRBV7-3,many,TRBJ1-6,CASSETLGSPLHF,TGTGCCAGCAGCGAAACCCTGGGTTCACCCCTCCACTTT
.,TRBV4-1,.,TRBJ2-1,CASSQEAGPEQFF,TGCGCCAGCAGCCAAGAGGCAGGGCCCGAGCAGTTCTTC
TRBD1,TRBV11-3,once,TRBJ1-1,CASSPGQGGPNTEAFF,TGTGCCAGCAGCCCAGGACAGGGGGGACCGAACACTGAAGCTTTCTTT
TRBD2,TRBV4-1,.,TRBJ2-1,CASSQGLAGAYEQFF,TGCGCCAGCAGCCAAGGACTAGCGGGAGCCTATGAGCAGTTCTTC
.,TRBV5-1,many,TRBJ2-1,CASSLAGFNEQFF,TGCGCCAGCAGCTTGGCCGGGTTCAATGAGCAGTTCTTC
.,TRBV5-1,many,TRBJ2-1,CASSPRRFSYNEQFF,TGCGCCAGCAGCCCGAGGAGATTCTCCTACAATGAGCAGTTCTTC
TRBD2,TRBV12-3/TRBV12-4,.,TRBJ2-7,CASSFWLAGAYEQYF,TGTGCCAGCAGTTTTTGGCTAGCGGGAGCCTACGAGCAGTACTTC
.,TRBV3-1,once,TRBJ2-7,CVSSLRAGSSYEQYF,TGTGTCAGCAGCCTCCGGGCAGGGAGCTCCTACGAGCAGTACTTC
.,TRBV11-2,many,TRBJ2-2,CASSWQGTGELFF,TGTGCCAGCAGCTGGCAGGGCACCGGGGAGCTGTTTTTT
TRBD2,TRBV9,many,TRBJ2-1,CASSSRGGYNEQFF,TGTGCCAGCAGCTCCCGGGGGGGCTACAATGAGCAGTTCTTC
.,TRBV18,.,TRBJ1-3,CASSRTYTDSGNTIYF,TGTGCCAGCTCACGGACCTACACAGACTCTGGAAACACCATATATTTT
.,TRBV18,many,TRBJ2-4,CASSPAGAAKNIQYF,TGTGCCAGCTCACCTGCAGGGGCGGCCAAAAACATTCAGTACTTC